The rows below give T cell receptor beta chains drawn from one sample of a study of naive and memory T cell subsets. TCRdb recomputed calls from the UMI-ligation and nested PCR reads with MiXCR, one row per CDR3 protein. The sample shows around 4,300 distinct CDR3 sequences, less than 5.5% of them seen only once. Sample: effector memory CD8+ T cells from blood. These receptor sequences come from a human donor in good health. CDR3s include the opening cysteine and the closing phenylalanine or tryptophan. The D gene is left open where the match is weak. Clone sizes are given selectively: once, few, many, or a class where the clone is expanded.

v_gene: TRBV6-1; d_gene: TRBD1; abundance: many; j_gene: TRBJ2-1; CDR3aa: CASSGDRGYNEQFF; CDR3nt: TGTGCCAGCAGTGGAGACAGGGGGTATAATGAGCAGTTCTTC
v_gene: TRBV14; d_gene: -; abundance: many; j_gene: TRBJ2-7; CDR3aa: CASSQDWDEQYF; CDR3nt: TGTGCCAGCAGCCAAGATTGGGACGAGCAGTACTTC
v_gene: TRBV7-6; d_gene: -; abundance: medium-sized; j_gene: TRBJ2-1; CDR3aa: CASSQTDFNSYNEQFF; CDR3nt: TGTGCCAGCAGCCAAACGGACTTCAACTCCTACAATGAGCAGTTCTTC
v_gene: TRBV3-1; d_gene: TRBD2; abundance: -; j_gene: TRBJ2-1; CDR3aa: CASSPRLADSYNEQFF; CDR3nt: TGTGCCAGCAGCCCCCGGCTAGCGGACTCCTACAATGAGCAGTTCTTC
v_gene: TRBV28; d_gene: -; abundance: few; j_gene: TRBJ1-2; CDR3aa: CASSPPGSSYTF; CDR3nt: TGTGCCAGCAGTCCGCCCGGGTCAAGCTACACCTTC
v_gene: TRBV28; d_gene: -; abundance: many; j_gene: TRBJ2-2; CDR3aa: CASARGEVGELFF; CDR3nt: TGTGCCAGCGCCAGAGGGGAAGTCGGGGAGCTGTTTTTT
v_gene: TRBV29-1; d_gene: TRBD1; abundance: many; j_gene: TRBJ2-4; CDR3aa: CSVQGVLGKNIQYF; CDR3nt: TGCAGCGTCCAGGGGGTCTTAGGCAAAAACATTCAGTACTTC
v_gene: TRBV6-1; d_gene: -; abundance: many; j_gene: TRBJ2-7; CDR3aa: CASSEYGDEQYF; CDR3nt: TGTGCCAGCAGTGAATACGGAGACGAGCAGTACTTC
v_gene: TRBV19; d_gene: -; abundance: few; j_gene: TRBJ2-2; CDR3aa: CASSTHHTGELFF; CDR3nt: TGTGCCAGTAGTACGCACCACACCGGGGAGCTGTTTTTT
v_gene: TRBV19; d_gene: -; abundance: many; j_gene: TRBJ1-1; CDR3aa: CASTPGHLNTEAFF; CDR3nt: TGTGCCAGTACCCCGGGACATCTGAACACTGAAGCTTTCTTT
v_gene: TRBV5-1; d_gene: -; abundance: -; j_gene: TRBJ2-7; CDR3aa: CASSLVGYEQYF; CDR3nt: TGCGCCAGCAGCTTGGTGGGGTACGAGCAGTACTTC
v_gene: TRBV28; d_gene: TRBD1; abundance: many; j_gene: TRBJ2-3; CDR3aa: CASRYHDRGVTDTQYF; CDR3nt: TGTGCCAGCAGGTACCACGACAGGGGAGTAACAGATACGCAGTATTTT
v_gene: TRBV5-6; d_gene: -; abundance: medium-sized; j_gene: TRBJ2-3; CDR3aa: CASSSTDTQYF; CDR3nt: TGTGCCAGCAGCTCCACAGATACGCAGTATTTT
v_gene: TRBV12-3/TRBV12-4; d_gene: -; abundance: many; j_gene: TRBJ2-3; CDR3aa: CASSRYTYEDPRTEDTQYF; CDR3nt: TGTGCCAGCAGCCGATACACGTACGAGGACCCTAGGACGGAAGATACGCAGTATTTT
v_gene: TRBV15; d_gene: -; abundance: -; j_gene: TRBJ2-2; CDR3aa: CATRGQEETGELFF; CDR3nt: TGTGCCACCCGCGGTCAGGAGGAGACCGGGGAGCTGTTTTTT
v_gene: TRBV20-1; d_gene: -; abundance: many; j_gene: TRBJ1-4; CDR3aa: CSARGVKENEKLFF; CDR3nt: TGCAGTGCTAGAGGCGTCAAGGAAAATGAAAAACTGTTTTTT
v_gene: TRBV7-6; d_gene: TRBD2; abundance: medium-sized; j_gene: TRBJ2-3; CDR3aa: CASSQTSVLSTDTQYF; CDR3nt: TGTGCCAGCAGCCAGACTAGCGTCTTGAGCACAGATACGCAGTATTTT
v_gene: TRBV6-1; d_gene: -; abundance: many; j_gene: TRBJ1-1; CDR3aa: CASSEGENTEAFF; CDR3nt: TGTGCCAGCAGTGAAGGGGAGAACACTGAAGCTTTCTTT
v_gene: TRBV30; d_gene: -; abundance: few; j_gene: TRBJ2-1; CDR3aa: CAWSGAEYNEQFF; CDR3nt: TGTGCCTGGAGTGGAGCGGAGTACAATGAGCAGTTCTTC
v_gene: TRBV28; d_gene: TRBD1; abundance: -; j_gene: TRBJ1-6; CDR3aa: CASSRDRESSPLHF; CDR3nt: TGTGCCAGCAGCCGGGACAGGGAGAGTTCACCCCTCCACTTT
v_gene: TRBV6-4; d_gene: TRBD2; abundance: medium-sized; j_gene: TRBJ2-2; CDR3aa: CASSLAGGSTGELFF; CDR3nt: TGTGCCAGCAGTCTGGCGGGAGGGAGCACCGGGGAGCTGTTTTTT
v_gene: TRBV6-5; d_gene: TRBD2; abundance: few; j_gene: TRBJ2-7; CDR3aa: CASSRGGRFYEQYF; CDR3nt: TGTGCCAGCAGCCGGGGGGGGAGATTCTACGAGCAGTACTTC
v_gene: TRBV27; d_gene: TRBD1; abundance: many; j_gene: TRBJ1-2; CDR3aa: CASSLDRGENYGYTF; CDR3nt: TGTGCCAGCAGTCTCGACAGGGGCGAAAACTATGGCTACACCTTC
v_gene: TRBV19; d_gene: TRBD2; abundance: many; j_gene: TRBJ2-1; CDR3aa: CASSITSGRNEQFF; CDR3nt: TGTGCCAGTAGTATCACTAGCGGGAGAAATGAGCAGTTCTTC
v_gene: TRBV11-2; d_gene: -; abundance: many; j_gene: TRBJ2-3; CDR3aa: CASRPPPYTDTQYF; CDR3nt: TGTGCCAGCAGGCCACCCCCCTACACAGATACGCAGTATTTT
v_gene: TRBV14; d_gene: TRBD2; abundance: many; j_gene: TRBJ2-7; CDR3aa: CASSQTGRTSGAYEQYF; CDR3nt: TGTGCCAGCAGCCAAACAGGGAGGACTAGCGGGGCCTACGAGCAGTACTTC
v_gene: TRBV6-5; d_gene: TRBD1; abundance: -; j_gene: TRBJ1-2; CDR3aa: CASSYGQGVYGYTF; CDR3nt: TGTGCCAGCAGTTATGGGCAGGGGGTTTATGGCTACACCTTC
v_gene: TRBV9; d_gene: -; abundance: many; j_gene: TRBJ2-7; CDR3aa: CASSPDGVAHSYEQYF; CDR3nt: TGTGCCAGCAGCCCCGACGGGGTAGCGCACTCCTACGAGCAGTACTTC
v_gene: TRBV27; d_gene: -; abundance: many; j_gene: TRBJ1-1; CDR3aa: CASSLNGGRNTEAFF; CDR3nt: TGTGCCAGCAGTCTCAACGGGGGCAGGAACACTGAAGCTTTCTTT
v_gene: TRBV19; d_gene: TRBD2; abundance: many; j_gene: TRBJ2-1; CDR3aa: CASSGLAGAYNEQFF; CDR3nt: TGTGCCAGTAGTGGACTAGCGGGAGCATACAATGAGCAGTTCTTC
v_gene: TRBV5-6; d_gene: -; abundance: many; j_gene: TRBJ2-7; CDR3aa: CASSLDSYYEQYF; CDR3nt: TGTGCCAGCAGCTTGGACAGTTACTACGAGCAGTACTTC
v_gene: TRBV5-4; d_gene: TRBD2; abundance: medium-sized; j_gene: TRBJ2-2; CDR3aa: CASSSGLAGGPDTGELFF; CDR3nt: TGTGCCAGCAGTTCCGGACTAGCGGGAGGGCCCGACACCGGGGAGCTGTTTTTT
v_gene: TRBV9; d_gene: TRBD2; abundance: medium-sized; j_gene: TRBJ2-2; CDR3aa: CASSVGVAGVSGELFF; CDR3nt: TGTGCCAGCAGCGTAGGAGTAGCGGGAGTGTCCGGGGAGCTGTTTTTT
v_gene: TRBV7-9; d_gene: -; abundance: -; j_gene: TRBJ1-2; CDR3aa: CASSLLDGYTF; CDR3nt: TGTGCCAGCAGCTTACTGGATGGCTACACCTTC
v_gene: TRBV24-1; d_gene: -; abundance: many; j_gene: TRBJ1-1; CDR3aa: CATSGPGHDEAFF; CDR3nt: TGTGCCACCAGTGGCCCGGGTCATGATGAAGCTTTCTTT
v_gene: TRBV6-2/TRBV6-3; d_gene: -; abundance: medium-sized; j_gene: TRBJ1-1; CDR3aa: CASSYPSTEAFF; CDR3nt: TGTGCCAGCAGTTACCCGAGCACTGAAGCTTTCTTT
v_gene: TRBV19; d_gene: -; abundance: many; j_gene: TRBJ1-1; CDR3aa: CASRRGNTEAFF; CDR3nt: TGTGCCAGTCGTAGGGGGAACACTGAAGCTTTCTTT
v_gene: TRBV10-1; d_gene: -; abundance: many; j_gene: TRBJ1-1; CDR3aa: CASSERGASEAFF; CDR3nt: TGCGCCAGCAGTGAGCGAGGGGCGTCTGAAGCTTTCTTT
v_gene: TRBV4-1; d_gene: TRBD2; abundance: many; j_gene: TRBJ2-1; CDR3aa: CASSQDPGLAGVANEQFF; CDR3nt: TGCGCCAGCAGCCAAGATCCCGGACTAGCGGGAGTTGCCAATGAGCAGTTCTTC
v_gene: TRBV9; d_gene: TRBD1; abundance: few; j_gene: TRBJ2-3; CDR3aa: CASSDQGAADTQYF; CDR3nt: TGTGCCAGCAGCGACCAGGGGGCTGCAGATACGCAGTATTTT
v_gene: TRBV27; d_gene: -; abundance: many; j_gene: TRBJ2-1; CDR3aa: CASSWGDSYNEQFF; CDR3nt: TGTGCCAGCAGTTGGGGGGACTCCTACAATGAGCAGTTCTTC
v_gene: TRBV7-6; d_gene: -; abundance: once; j_gene: TRBJ2-5; CDR3aa: CASSRGVQETQYF; CDR3nt: TGTGCCAGCAGCAGGGGAGTACAAGAGACCCAGTACTTC
v_gene: TRBV20-1; d_gene: TRBD1; abundance: -; j_gene: TRBJ1-1; CDR3aa: CSAPGQGITEAFF; CDR3nt: TGCAGTGCTCCGGGACAGGGGATCACTGAAGCTTTCTTT
v_gene: TRBV28; d_gene: -; abundance: medium-sized; j_gene: TRBJ2-1; CDR3aa: CASSLGQEQFF; CDR3nt: TGTGCCAGCAGTTTAGGGCAGGAGCAGTTCTTC
v_gene: TRBV6-4; d_gene: -; abundance: many; j_gene: TRBJ2-3; CDR3aa: CASSDEAGSTDTQYF; CDR3nt: TGTGCCAGCAGTGACGAGGCGGGAAGCACAGATACGCAGTATTTT
v_gene: TRBV12-3/TRBV12-4; d_gene: TRBD2; abundance: many; j_gene: TRBJ2-7; CDR3aa: CASSPLAGGYEQYF; CDR3nt: TGTGCCAGCAGTCCTCTAGCGGGAGGCTACGAGCAGTACTTC
v_gene: TRBV20-1; d_gene: TRBD1; abundance: many; j_gene: TRBJ2-2; CDR3aa: CSAKGQGEAGELFF; CDR3nt: TGCAGTGCCAAGGGACAGGGCGAGGCCGGGGAGCTGTTTTTT
v_gene: TRBV20-1; d_gene: -; abundance: many; j_gene: TRBJ2-1; CDR3aa: CSARDSGREINEQFF; CDR3nt: TGCAGTGCTAGAGATAGCGGAAGGGAAATAAATGAGCAGTTCTTC
v_gene: TRBV27; d_gene: TRBD1; abundance: many; j_gene: TRBJ1-2; CDR3aa: CASSLDRSHYGYTF; CDR3nt: TGTGCCAGCAGTTTGGACAGGTCCCACTATGGCTACACCTTC
v_gene: TRBV20-1; d_gene: -; abundance: many; j_gene: TRBJ2-7; CDR3aa: CSALQGYEQYF; CDR3nt: TGCAGTGCTTTACAGGGTTACGAGCAGTACTTC
v_gene: TRBV6-6; d_gene: -; abundance: large; j_gene: TRBJ2-2; CDR3aa: CASSPSEHSAGELFF; CDR3nt: TGTGCCAGCAGCCCATCGGAACATTCCGCCGGGGAGCTGTTTTTT
v_gene: TRBV5-6; d_gene: TRBD2; abundance: few; j_gene: TRBJ2-3; CDR3aa: CASSRTSGRTDSTDTQYF; CDR3nt: TGTGCCAGCAGCCGGACTAGCGGGAGAACTGATAGCACAGATACGCAGTATTTT
v_gene: TRBV6-4; d_gene: TRBD2; abundance: large; j_gene: TRBJ2-3; CDR3aa: CASSDSLAGGLDTQYF; CDR3nt: TGTGCCAGCAGTGACTCCCTAGCGGGAGGATTAGATACGCAGTATTTT
v_gene: TRBV14; d_gene: TRBD2; abundance: many; j_gene: TRBJ2-1; CDR3aa: CASSLGGLVPNEQFF; CDR3nt: TGTGCCAGCAGCCTGGGGGGACTAGTCCCCAATGAGCAGTTCTTC
v_gene: TRBV7-9; d_gene: TRBD2; abundance: medium-sized; j_gene: TRBJ2-1; CDR3aa: CASSLFGRASDEQFF; CDR3nt: TGTGCCAGCAGCTTGTTCGGGAGGGCTAGCGATGAGCAGTTCTTC